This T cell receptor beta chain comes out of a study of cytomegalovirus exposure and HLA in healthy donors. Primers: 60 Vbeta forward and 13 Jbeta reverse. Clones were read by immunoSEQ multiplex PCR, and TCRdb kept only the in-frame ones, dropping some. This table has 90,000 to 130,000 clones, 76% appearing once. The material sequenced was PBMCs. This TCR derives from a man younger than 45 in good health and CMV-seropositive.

The CDR3 nucleotides read TGCGCCAGCAGCCAAGACCGGACAGGAGGCTACGAGCAGTACTTC. Translated: CASSQDRTGGYEQYF. V is TRBV4-3 and J is TRBJ2-7; 7 positions agree with TRBD1. V dropped 0 bases and J dropped 3; count of bases not matched to a gene: 5. Per germline, CDR1 LGHNA and CDR2 YSLEER. The CDR3 spans 15 residues.